This T cell receptor (beta chain) comes out of a study of T cells after yellow fever vaccination. Study-level findings and limits: A weaker but faster secondary response was observed, peaking on day 5 versus 15.

TCRdb reprocessed the 5' RACE reads with MiXCR, giving one entry per CDR3 protein. The table shows some 560,000 distinct CDR3 sequences, with about a sixth occurring only once. This clonotype has more than one count but fewer than ten. The antigen is not known. V gave up 5 bases and J gave up 5 bases, with 10 bases separating them. The CDR3 totals 13 residues. Per the germline V gene, CDR1 is LNHNV and CDR2 is YYDKDF (reference sequence). Sample: PBMCs, taken 4 to 5 days after the first yellow fever vaccination. This clonotype was obtained from a man aged 18 to 35 who received the YFV17D yellow fever vaccine. The chain uses TRBV15 and TRBJ1-5; D call uncertain. As DNA, the CDR3 is TGTGCCACCAGCCTTGCTATTTATCAGCCCCAGCATTTT. Translated: CATSLAIYQPQHF.